This TCR beta chain emerged from a study of blood T cell repertoires in COVID-19. Overall study context: Italy, Spain and the United States were the sources of the convalescent and acute COVID-19 samples. PBMCs, B-cell-depleted T cells, or T cells were the source of the cDNA or gDNA that made up the material.

Trimming left V 3 bases short and J 4 bases short, with 6 bases between. In germline, CDR1 is DFQATT, CDR2 SNEGSKA (reference sequence). CDR3 length: 11 amino acids. In the authors' methods: Amplification from reference gene primers served as the basis for estimated nucleated cell counts. Clones were read by immunoSEQ multiplex PCR, and TCRdb kept only the in-frame ones, dropping some. V and J calls and clone size are as listed in that table; D and trimming were resolved from the DNA. The profile covers about 190,000 clones, with 75% to 90% appearing a single time and about 1.1% taken by the ten largest.

The chain couples TRBV20-1 to TRBJ1-2, with D perhaps matching TRBD1 (5 bases). This TCR came from a man aged 25-45 years with acute or convalescent COVID-19. The specimen was peripheral blood. The CDR3 bases are TGCAGTGCTAGTGACAGCTATGGCTACACCTTC. Its protein is CSASDSYGYTF.